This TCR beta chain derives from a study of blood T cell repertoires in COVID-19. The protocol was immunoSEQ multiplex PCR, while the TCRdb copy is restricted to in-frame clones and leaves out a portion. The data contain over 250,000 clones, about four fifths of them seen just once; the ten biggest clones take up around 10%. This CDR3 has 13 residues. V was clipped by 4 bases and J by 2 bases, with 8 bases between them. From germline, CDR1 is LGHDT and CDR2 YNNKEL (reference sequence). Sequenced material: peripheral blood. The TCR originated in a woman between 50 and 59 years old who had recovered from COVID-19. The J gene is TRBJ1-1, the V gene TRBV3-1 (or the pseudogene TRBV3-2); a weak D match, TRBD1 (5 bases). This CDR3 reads CASSRQLNTEAFF. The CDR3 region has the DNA TGTGCCAGCAGCCGACAGCTTAACACTGAAGCTTTCTTT.